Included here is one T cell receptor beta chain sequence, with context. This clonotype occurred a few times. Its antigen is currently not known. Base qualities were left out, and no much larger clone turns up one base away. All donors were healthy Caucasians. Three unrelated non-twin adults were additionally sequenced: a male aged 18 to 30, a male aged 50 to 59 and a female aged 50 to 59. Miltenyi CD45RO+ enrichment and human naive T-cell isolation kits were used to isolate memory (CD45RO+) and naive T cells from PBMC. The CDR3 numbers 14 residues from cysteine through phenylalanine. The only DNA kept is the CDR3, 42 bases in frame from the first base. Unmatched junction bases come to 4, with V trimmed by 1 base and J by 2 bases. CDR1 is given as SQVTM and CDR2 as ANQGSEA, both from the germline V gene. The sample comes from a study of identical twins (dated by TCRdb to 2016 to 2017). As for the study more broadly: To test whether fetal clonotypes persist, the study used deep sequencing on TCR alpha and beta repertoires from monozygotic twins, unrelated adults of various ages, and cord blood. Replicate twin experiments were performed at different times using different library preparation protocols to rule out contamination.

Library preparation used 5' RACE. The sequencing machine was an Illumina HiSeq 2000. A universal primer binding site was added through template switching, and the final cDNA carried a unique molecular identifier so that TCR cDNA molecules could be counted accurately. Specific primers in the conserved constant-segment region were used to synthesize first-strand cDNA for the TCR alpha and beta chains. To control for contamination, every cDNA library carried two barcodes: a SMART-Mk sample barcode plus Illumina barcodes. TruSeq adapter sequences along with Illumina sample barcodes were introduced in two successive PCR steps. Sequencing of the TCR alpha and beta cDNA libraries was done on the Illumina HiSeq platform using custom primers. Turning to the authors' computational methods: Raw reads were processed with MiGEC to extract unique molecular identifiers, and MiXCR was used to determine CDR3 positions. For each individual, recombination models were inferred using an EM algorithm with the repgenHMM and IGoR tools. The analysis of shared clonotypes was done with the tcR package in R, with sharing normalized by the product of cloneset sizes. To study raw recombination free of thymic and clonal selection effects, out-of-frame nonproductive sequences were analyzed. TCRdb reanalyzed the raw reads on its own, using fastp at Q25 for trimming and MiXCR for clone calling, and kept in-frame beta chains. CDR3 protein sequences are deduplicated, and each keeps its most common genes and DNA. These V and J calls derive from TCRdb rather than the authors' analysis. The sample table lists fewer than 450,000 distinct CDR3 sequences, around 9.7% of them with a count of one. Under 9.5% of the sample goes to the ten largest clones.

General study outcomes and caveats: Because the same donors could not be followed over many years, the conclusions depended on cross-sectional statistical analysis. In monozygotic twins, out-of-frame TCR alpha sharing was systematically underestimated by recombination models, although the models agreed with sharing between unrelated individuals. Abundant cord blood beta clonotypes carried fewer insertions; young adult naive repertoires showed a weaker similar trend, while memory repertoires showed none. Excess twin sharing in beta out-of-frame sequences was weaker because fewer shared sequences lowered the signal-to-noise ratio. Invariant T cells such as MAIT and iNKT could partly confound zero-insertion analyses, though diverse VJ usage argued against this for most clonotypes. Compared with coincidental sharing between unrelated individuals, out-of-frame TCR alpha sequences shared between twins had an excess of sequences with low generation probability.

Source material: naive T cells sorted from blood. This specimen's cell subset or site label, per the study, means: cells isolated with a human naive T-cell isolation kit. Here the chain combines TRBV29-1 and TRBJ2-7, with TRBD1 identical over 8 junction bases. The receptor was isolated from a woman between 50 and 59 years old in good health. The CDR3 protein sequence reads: CSVEGQGFPYEQYF. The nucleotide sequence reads TGCAGCGTTGAAGGACAGGGGTTTCCCTACGAGCAGTACTTC.